This T cell receptor beta chain was found in a study of T cells in Graves' hyperthyroidism and ophthalmopathy. Germline V gives CDR1 WSHSY, CDR2 SAAADI. Trimming left V 7 bases short and J 4 bases short, with 10 bases between. The CDR3 loop spans 12 amino acids. RNA transcripts provided the source from which TCR beta CDR3 regions were amplified. During a first-round RT-PCR of the TCR CDR3, the HTBI primer set was used. TCRdb fed the multiplex PCR reads into MiXCR, producing one record per CDR3 protein. Of hundreds of thousands of distinct CDR3 sequences listed, 15% to 17% are singletons. The V call is TRBV10-2, the J call TRBJ1-2; D is unclear. The sequence was collected from a woman aged 18-29 years with Graves' hyperthyroidism. Source material: blood. The CDR3 DNA is TGCGCCAGCATTGATAGGCCCTATGGCTACACCTTC. It yields the protein CASIDRPYGYTF.